The clone carrying this TCR beta chain was detected once. The source of the sample is a study of blood T cell repertoires in COVID-19. This CDR3 comprises 14 residues. Per the germline V gene, CDR1 is SGHRS and CDR2 is YFSETQ. V lost 1 base and J lost 8; bases outside the gene matches: 5. This table comes from immunoSEQ multiplex PCR, and its TCRdb copy is limited to in-frame clones, with some not included. The repertoire holds more than 350,000 clones, 80% to 90% seen once, with roughly 1% in the top ten. The V gene is TRBV5-1, the J gene TRBJ2-4; 8 bases are shared with TRBD1. The sample consisted of PBMCs or T cells enriched from blood (not recorded which). The origin of this receptor is a man aged 18-30 years who had recovered from COVID-19. The CDR3 region has the DNA TGCGCCAGCAGCTTGCGACAGGGGAGCCACATTCAGTACTTC. This codes for CASSLRQGSHIQYF.